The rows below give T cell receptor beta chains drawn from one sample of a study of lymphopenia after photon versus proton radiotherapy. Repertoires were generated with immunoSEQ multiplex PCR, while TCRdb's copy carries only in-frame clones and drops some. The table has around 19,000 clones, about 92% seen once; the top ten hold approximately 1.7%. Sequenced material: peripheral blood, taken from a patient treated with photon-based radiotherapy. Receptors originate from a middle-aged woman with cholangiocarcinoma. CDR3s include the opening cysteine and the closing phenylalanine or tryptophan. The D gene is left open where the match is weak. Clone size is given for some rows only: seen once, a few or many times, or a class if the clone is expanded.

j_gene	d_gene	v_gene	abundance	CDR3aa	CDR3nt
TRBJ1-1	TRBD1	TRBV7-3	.	CASSQSGGEAFF	TGTGCCAGCAGCCAATCAGGGGGTGAAGCTTTCTTT
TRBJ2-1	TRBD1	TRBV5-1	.	CASSPLGLRGPYNEQFF	TGCGCCAGCAGCCCCCTTGGGCTCAGGGGGCCCTACAATGAGCAGTTCTTC
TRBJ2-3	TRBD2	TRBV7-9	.	CASSLGRGGQADTQYF	TGTGCCAGCAGCTTAGGGCGGGGGGGCCAAGCAGATACGCAGTATTTT
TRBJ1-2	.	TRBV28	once	CASSSSRGYTF	TGTGCCAGCAGTTCCTCGCGGGGCTACACCTTC
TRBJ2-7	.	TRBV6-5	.	CARSLRGSYEQYF	TGTGCCAGATCACTCCGGGGGAGCTACGAGCAGTACTTC
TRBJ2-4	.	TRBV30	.	CAWIEKWGLAKNIQYF	TGTGCCTGGATCGAGAAGTGGGGCCTAGCCAAAAACATTCAGTACTTC
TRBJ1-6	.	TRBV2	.	CASKTTGYNSPLHF	TGTGCCAGCAAGACTACAGGGTATAATTCACCCCTCCACTTT
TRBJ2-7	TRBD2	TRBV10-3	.	CAIQLAEIGEQYF	TGTGCCATTCAACTAGCGGAAATTGGGGAGCAGTACTTC
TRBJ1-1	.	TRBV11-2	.	CASTLFYTDDTEAFF	TGTGCCAGCACCCTATTTTACACGGACGACACTGAAGCTTTCTTT
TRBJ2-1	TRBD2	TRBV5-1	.	CASSLGTSGYNEQFF	TGCGCCAGCAGCTTGGGGACTAGCGGGTACAATGAGCAGTTCTTC
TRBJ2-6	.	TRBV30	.	CAWKRGPGANVLTF	TGTGCCTGGAAAAGGGGACCTGGGGCCAACGTCCTGACTTTC
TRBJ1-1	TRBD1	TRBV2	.	CASRNRGGTEAFF	TGTGCCAGCAGGAACAGGGGAGGGACTGAAGCTTTCTTT
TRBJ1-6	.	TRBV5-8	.	CASSLGGTPLHF	TGTGCCAGCAGCTTGGGGGGGACACCCCTCCACTTT
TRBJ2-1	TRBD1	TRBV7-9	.	CASSNQGDEQFF	TGTGCCAGCAGCAACCAGGGGGATGAGCAGTTCTTC
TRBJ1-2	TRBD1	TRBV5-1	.	CASSPEMTGDLNGYTF	TGCGCCAGCAGCCCTGAAATGACAGGGGACCTTAATGGCTACACCTTC
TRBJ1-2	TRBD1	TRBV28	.	CASSLQFRGRGYGYTF	TGTGCCAGCAGTTTGCAGTTCAGGGGGCGAGGCTATGGCTACACCTTC
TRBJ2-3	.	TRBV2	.	CASSSPRGQFGTDTQYF	TGTGCCAGCAGTTCACCCCGCGGACAGTTCGGCACAGATACGCAGTATTTT
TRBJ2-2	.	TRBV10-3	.	CAISEHENGELFF	TGTGCCATCAGTGAGCATGAGAACGGGGAGCTGTTTTTT
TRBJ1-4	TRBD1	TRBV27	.	CASSLRLRGFNEKLFF	TGTGCCAGCAGTTTAAGACTCAGGGGGTTTAATGAAAAACTGTTTTTT
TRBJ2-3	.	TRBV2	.	CASRAGRPSTDTQYF	TGTGCCAGCAGAGCCGGGCGACCAAGCACAGATACGCAGTATTTT
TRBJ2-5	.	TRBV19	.	CASSTRTSIQETQYF	TGTGCCAGTAGTACCCGGACCTCCATCCAAGAGACCCAGTACTTC
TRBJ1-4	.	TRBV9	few	CASSVGGGTNEKLFF	TGTGCCAGCAGCGTCGGGGGGGGAACTAATGAAAAACTGTTTTTT
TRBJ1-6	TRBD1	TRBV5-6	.	CASSFSSQGDSPLHF	TGTGCCAGCAGCTTTTCTTCACAGGGGGATTCACCCCTCCACTTT
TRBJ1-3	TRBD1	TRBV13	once	CASSLGRGLNGNTIYF	TGTGCCAGCAGCTTAGGCAGGGGGCTTAACGGAAACACCATATATTTT
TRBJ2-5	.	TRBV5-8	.	CASSRDFQETQYF	TGTGCCAGCAGCCGGGACTTCCAAGAGACCCAGTACTTC
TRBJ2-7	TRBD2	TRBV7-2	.	CASSPSSGRPHEQYF	TGTGCCAGCAGCCCCTCTAGCGGGAGGCCCCACGAGCAGTACTTC
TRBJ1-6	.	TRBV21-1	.	CASTEGQSDSPLHF	TGTGCCAGCACCGAAGGGCAGTCGGATTCACCCCTCCACTTT
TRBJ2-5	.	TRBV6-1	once	CASSELRQGQETQYF	TGTGCCAGCAGTGAGCTTCGTCAGGGCCAAGAGACCCAGTACTTC
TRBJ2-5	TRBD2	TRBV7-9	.	CASSPTGASGGSETQYF	TGTGCCAGCAGTCCGACCGGGGCTAGCGGGGGATCAGAGACCCAGTACTTC
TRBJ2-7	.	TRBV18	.	CASSPSIGGSSYEQYF	TGTGCCAGCTCACCAAGTATAGGGGGGAGCTCCTACGAGCAGTACTTC
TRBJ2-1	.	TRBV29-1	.	CSVEDLSAEGFYNEQFF	TGCAGCGTTGAAGATCTTAGCGCAGAGGGGTTTTACAATGAGCAGTTCTTC
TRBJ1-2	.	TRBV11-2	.	CASSLAGLLRRGYGYTF	TGTGCCAGCAGCTTAGCGGGGCTTCTGAGGAGGGGCTATGGCTACACCTTC
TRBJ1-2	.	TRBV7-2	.	CASSPVGQGNYGYTF	TGTGCCAGCAGCCCAGTGGGCCAGGGTAACTATGGCTACACCTTC
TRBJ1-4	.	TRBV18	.	CASSPPNRAGRMATNEKLFF	TGTGCCAGCTCACCACCCAATAGGGCGGGGAGGATGGCTACTAATGAAAAACTGTTTTTT
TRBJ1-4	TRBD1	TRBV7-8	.	CASSSWWSDRGHEKLFF	TGTGCCAGCAGCTCCTGGTGGTCGGACAGGGGCCATGAAAAACTGTTTTTT
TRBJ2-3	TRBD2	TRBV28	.	CASSLSRTSGDTQYF	TGTGCCAGCAGTTTATCCCGGACTAGTGGAGATACGCAGTATTTT
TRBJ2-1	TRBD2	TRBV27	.	CASSLTTSGGGEQFF	TGTGCCAGCAGTTTAACAACTAGCGGGGGTGGTGAGCAGTTCTTC
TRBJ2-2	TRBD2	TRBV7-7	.	CASSLYGGDTGELFF	TGTGCTAGCAGCTTATACGGGGGGGACACCGGGGAGCTGTTTTTT
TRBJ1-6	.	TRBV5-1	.	CASSGGFGRSPLHF	TGCGCCAGCAGCGGGGGGTTTGGGCGCTCACCCCTCCACTTT